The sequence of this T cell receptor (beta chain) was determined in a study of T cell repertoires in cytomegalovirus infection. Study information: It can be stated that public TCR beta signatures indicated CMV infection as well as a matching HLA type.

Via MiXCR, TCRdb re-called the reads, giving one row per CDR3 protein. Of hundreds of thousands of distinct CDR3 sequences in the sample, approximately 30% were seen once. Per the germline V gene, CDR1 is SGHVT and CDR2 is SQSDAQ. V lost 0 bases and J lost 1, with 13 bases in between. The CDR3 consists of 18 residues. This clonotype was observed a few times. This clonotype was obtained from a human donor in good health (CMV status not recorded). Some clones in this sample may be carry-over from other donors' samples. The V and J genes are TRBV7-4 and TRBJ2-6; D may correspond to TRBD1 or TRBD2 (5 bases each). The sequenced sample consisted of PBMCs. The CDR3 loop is CASSLAGASPSGANVLTF. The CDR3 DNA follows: TGTGCCAGCAGCTTAGCCGGGGCTAGCCCTTCTGGGGCCAACGTCCTGACTTTC.